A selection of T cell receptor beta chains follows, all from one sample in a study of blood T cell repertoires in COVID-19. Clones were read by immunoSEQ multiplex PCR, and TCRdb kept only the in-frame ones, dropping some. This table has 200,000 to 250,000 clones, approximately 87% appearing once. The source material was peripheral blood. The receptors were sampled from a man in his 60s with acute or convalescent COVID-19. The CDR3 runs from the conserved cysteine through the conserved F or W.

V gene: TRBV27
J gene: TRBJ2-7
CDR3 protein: CASSPGSGYRPHNEQYF

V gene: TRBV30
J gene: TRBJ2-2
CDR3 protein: CAWSSDHRGSGELFF

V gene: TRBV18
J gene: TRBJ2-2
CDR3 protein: CASSPGTSGRLSGELFF

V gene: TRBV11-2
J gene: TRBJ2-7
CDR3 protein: CASSHTGRSASEQYF

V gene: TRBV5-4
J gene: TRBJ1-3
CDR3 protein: CASSLDGGSGNTIYF

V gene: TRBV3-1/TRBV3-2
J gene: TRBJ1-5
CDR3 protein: CASSQGDRATNQPQHF

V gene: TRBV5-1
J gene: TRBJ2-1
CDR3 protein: CASSLEGGRATYEQFF

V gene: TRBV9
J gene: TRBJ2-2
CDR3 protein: CASSGGRRNTGELFF

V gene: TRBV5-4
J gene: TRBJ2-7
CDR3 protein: CASSLSSSYEQYF

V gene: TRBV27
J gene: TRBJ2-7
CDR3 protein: CATWGLAGLEQYF

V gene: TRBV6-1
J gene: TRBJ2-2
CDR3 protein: CASSDSGPTGELFF

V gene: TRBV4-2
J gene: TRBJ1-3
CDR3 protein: CASSQDGAGVGNTIYF

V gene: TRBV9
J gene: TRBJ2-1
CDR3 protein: CASSVDSAGRVREQFF

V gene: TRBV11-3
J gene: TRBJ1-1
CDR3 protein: CASSPGGTEAFF

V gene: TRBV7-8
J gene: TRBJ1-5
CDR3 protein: CASSSNPTVSNQPQHF

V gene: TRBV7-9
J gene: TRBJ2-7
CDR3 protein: CASSPPGPQYF

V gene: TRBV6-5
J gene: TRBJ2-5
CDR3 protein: CASSPRQDQETQYF

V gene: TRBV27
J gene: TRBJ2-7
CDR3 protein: CASSLEALGEQYF

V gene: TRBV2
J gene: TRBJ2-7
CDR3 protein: CASSRTTSYEQYF

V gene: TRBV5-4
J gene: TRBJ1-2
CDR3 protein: CASSLDLRGQGGYGYTF

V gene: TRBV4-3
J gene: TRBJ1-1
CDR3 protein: CASSQLPGGWTEAFF

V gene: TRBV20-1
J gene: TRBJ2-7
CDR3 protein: CSASSPSGYEQYF

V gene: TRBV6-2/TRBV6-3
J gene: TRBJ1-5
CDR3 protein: CASSYTPDRASNQPQHF

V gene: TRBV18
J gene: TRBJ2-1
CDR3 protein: CASSRREGPSSMNNEQFF

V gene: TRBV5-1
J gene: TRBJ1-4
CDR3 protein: CASTGQGLEATNEKLFF

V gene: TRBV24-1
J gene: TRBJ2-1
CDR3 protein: CATSDTGTGGREQFF

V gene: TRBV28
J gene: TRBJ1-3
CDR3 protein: CASSPAGQVKGNTIYF

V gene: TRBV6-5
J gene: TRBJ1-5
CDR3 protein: CASTRSEGRPQHF

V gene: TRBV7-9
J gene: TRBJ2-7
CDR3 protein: CASSLSGTWEYF

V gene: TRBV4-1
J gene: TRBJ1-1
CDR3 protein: CASSQAEQGINTEAFF

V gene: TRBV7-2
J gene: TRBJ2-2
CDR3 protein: CASSARRANTGELFF

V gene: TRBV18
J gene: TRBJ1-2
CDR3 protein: CASSPEGRGHFGYTF

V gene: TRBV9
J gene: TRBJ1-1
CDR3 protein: CASSPASSRRGTEAFF

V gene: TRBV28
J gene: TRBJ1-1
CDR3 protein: CASTGNTEAFF

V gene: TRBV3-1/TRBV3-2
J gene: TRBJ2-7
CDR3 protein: CASSHLARSYEQYF

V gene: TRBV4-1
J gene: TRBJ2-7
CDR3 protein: CASSQVQSYEQYF

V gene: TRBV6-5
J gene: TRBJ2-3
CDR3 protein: CASSSDRTATDTQYF

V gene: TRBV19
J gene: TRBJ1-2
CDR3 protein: CASSPRGTGGNGYYGYTF

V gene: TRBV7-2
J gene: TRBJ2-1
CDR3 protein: CASSLAGTVSEQFF

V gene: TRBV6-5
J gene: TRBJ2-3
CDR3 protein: CASRDILGTDTQYF

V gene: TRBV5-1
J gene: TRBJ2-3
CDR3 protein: CASSLEHRGLADTQYF

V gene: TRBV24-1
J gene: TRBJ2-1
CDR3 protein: CATEETGTRRQSEQFF

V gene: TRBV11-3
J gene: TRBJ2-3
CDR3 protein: CASSLRTSGADTQYF

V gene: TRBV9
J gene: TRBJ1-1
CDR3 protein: CASSATGNTEAFF

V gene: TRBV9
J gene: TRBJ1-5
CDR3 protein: CASSGTANQPQHF

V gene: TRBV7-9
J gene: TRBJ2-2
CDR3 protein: CASSLPGGRTGELFF

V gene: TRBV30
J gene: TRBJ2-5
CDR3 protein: CAWDTSQETQYF

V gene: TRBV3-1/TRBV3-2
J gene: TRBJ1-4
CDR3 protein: CASSPPGALNEKLFF

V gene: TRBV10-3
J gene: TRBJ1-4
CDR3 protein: CAIRREEAEKLFF

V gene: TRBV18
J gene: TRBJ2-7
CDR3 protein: CASSAEGIEQYF

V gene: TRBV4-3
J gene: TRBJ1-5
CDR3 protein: CASSQETGRRNQPQHF

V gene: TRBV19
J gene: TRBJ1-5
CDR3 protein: CASGGGGNQPQHF

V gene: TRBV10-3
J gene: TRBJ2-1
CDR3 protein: CAISESRQGGNEQFF

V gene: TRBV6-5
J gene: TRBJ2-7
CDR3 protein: CASSHRHSYEQYF

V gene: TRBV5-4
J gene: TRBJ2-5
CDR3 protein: CASSPELAGGETQYF